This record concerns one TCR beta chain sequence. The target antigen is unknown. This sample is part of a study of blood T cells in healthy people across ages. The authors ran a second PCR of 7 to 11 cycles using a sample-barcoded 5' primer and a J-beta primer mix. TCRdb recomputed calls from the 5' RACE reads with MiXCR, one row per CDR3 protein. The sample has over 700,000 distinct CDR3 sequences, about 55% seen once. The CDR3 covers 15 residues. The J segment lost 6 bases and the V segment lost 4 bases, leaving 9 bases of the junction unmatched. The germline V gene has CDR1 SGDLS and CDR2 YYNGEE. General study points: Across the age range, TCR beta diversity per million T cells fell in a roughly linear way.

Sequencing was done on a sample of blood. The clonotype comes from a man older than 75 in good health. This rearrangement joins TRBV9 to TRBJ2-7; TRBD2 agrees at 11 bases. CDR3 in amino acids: CASSPTSGSFGEQYF. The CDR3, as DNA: TGTGCCAGCAGCCCCACTAGCGGGAGTTTCGGCGAGCAGTACTTC.